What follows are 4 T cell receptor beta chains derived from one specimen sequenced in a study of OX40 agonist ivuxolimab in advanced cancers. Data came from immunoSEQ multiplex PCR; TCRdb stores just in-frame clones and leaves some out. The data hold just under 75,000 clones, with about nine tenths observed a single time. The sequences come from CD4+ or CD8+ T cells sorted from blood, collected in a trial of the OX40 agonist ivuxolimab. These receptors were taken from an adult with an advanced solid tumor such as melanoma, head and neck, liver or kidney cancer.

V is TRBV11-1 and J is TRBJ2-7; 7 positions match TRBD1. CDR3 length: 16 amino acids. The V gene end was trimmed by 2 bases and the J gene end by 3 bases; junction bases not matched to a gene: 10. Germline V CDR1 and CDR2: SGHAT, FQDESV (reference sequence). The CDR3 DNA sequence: TGTGCCAGCAGCTTACATCCTGGACAGGCCGACTACGAGCAGTACTTC. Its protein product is CASSLHPGQADYEQYF. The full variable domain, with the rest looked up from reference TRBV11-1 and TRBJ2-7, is EAEVAQSPRYKITEKSQAVAFWCDPISGHATLYWYRQILGQGPELLVQFQDESVVDDSQLPKDRFSAERLKGVDSTLKIQPAELGDSAMYLCASSLHPGQADYEQYFGPGTRLTVT.

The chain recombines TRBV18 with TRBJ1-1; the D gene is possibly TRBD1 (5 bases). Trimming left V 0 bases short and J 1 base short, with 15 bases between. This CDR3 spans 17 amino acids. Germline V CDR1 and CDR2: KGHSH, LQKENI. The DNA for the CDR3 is TGTGCCAGCTCACCACCATGGGGGGGAGGAAGGAACACTGAAGCTTTCTTT. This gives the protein CASSPPWGGGRNTEAFF.

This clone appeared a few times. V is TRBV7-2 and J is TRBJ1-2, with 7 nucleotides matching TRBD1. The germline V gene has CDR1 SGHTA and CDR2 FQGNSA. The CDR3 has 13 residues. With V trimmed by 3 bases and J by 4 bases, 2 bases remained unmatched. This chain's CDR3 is CASSLDRLYGYTF. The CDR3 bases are TGTGCCAGCAGCTTGGACAGGCTCTATGGCTACACCTTC.

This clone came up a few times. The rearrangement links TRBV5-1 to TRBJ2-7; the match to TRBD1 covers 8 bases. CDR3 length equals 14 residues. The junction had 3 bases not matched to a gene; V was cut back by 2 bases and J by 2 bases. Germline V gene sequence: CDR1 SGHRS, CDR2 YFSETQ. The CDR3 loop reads CASSLQGVPYEQYF. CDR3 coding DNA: TGCGCCAGCAGCTTACAGGGGGTCCCCTACGAGCAGTACTTC. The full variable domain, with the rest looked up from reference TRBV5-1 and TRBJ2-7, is KAGVTQTPRYLIKTRGQQVTLSCSPISGHRSVSWYQQTPGQGLQFLFEYFSETQRNKGNFPGRFSGRQFSNSRSEMNVSTLELGDSALYLCASSLQGVPYEQYFGPGTRLTVT.